This TCR beta chain derives from a study of blood T cells in healthy people across ages (dated by TCRdb to between 2014 and 2017). General notes on the study: In model experiments, template switching captured about one uniquely barcoded TCR beta cDNA molecule for every two T cells. To avoid experimental bias, donors of different ages were distributed randomly across sequencing lanes. Age-related changes in TCR beta repertoire diversity were measured in the study by deep sequencing normalized with unique cDNA molecular identifiers. Using the same blood draw, the study looked at two additional independent replicas of 1 million unique cDNA reads for two donors, one aged 18 to 30 and the other aged 80 or older. Four age groups were formed from the donors: young (average approximately 16 years), middle-aged (approximately 40), aged (roughly 58) and long-lived (82). On the study overall, not on this receptor specifically: Observed TCR beta diversity per million T cells fell roughly linearly with age, and a significant reduction was already apparent by age roughly 40. The CMV infection status of donors was not known, potentially confounding age-related changes in expanded clonotypes. Since profiling was done on bulk unsorted PBMCs, naive and antigen-experienced compartments could not be conclusively compared. Estimates of total diversity based on one million sequenced T cells were regarded as lower bounds and as underestimates. Compared with the aged group, more naive CD4+ T cells, fewer expanded clones and increased TCR diversity were shown by the long-lived group, suggesting age selection. A strong correlation was found between observed TCR beta diversity and the percentage of naive T cells measured by flow cytometry.

The roughly 37 donors, aged about 6 to 95 years, were systemically healthy Caucasian individuals from Russia. Ten milliliters of peripheral blood were collected from each donor into EDTA-treated Vacutainer tubes. PBMCs were isolated by Ficoll-Paque density-gradient centrifugation, with at least 6 million obtained per sample. Trizol reagent was used to extract total RNA from the PBMCs, yielding at least 5 micrograms per sample. Naive CD45RAhigh/CD27high T cell percentages were measured by flow cytometry on a PBMC aliquot from every donor. To note about this clonotype: It has no known antigen specificity. The sample holds no much larger clone one base away, and base qualities are not on file.

The CDR3 has 14 amino acids, counting the end cysteine and phenylalanine. Only the CDR3 DNA is retained, 42 bases long and in frame from the first base. The CDR1 and CDR2 encoded by the germline V gene are SGDLS and YYNGEE. The trim is 4 bases for V and 9 bases for J, with a gap of 17 bases between the germline ends. Libraries were built with 5' RACE. TCRdb records Illumina HiSeq 2500 as the sequencer. The second PCR ran for roughly 6 to 11 cycles and used a J-beta primer mix along with a sample-barcoded 5' primer. Each TCR beta cDNA molecule received a unique molecular identifier from a template-switch 5' adaptor carrying 12 random nucleotides. At least 3 million CDR3-containing paired-end reads were obtained from each sample. The Mint cDNA synthesis kit, primed by a TRBC-specific oligonucleotide, was used to synthesize first-strand cDNA from all RNA. Following uracil-DNA glycosylase treatment, a first 18-cycle PCR with universal primers M1SS and BC2_uni_R was performed on all cDNA. The study's processing was this. Each sample was normalized by randomly selecting 1 million high-quality reads, each carrying a distinct molecular identifier. Instead of being binned into consensus sequences, reads that shared molecular identifiers were thrown out. CDR3 identification, clonotype clustering and error correction used MiTCR with a Q25 quality threshold and the strictest error-elimination algorithm. A nonparametric unseen species model with Euler transformation was used to estimate a lower bound on total TCR beta diversity. TCRdb reanalyzed the raw reads on its own, using fastp at Q25 for trimming and MiXCR for clone calling, and kept in-frame beta chains. A single entry per CDR3 protein holds the most common genes and DNA from its merged rows. TCRdb, rather than the study authors, made the V and J calls. The sample includes 850,000 to 1,100,000 distinct CDR3 sequences, with around two fifths observed a single time. The ten largest account for under 15% of the sample.

Here the chain combines TRBV9 and TRBJ1-5, with the D gene not clear enough to name. Sample: blood. This TCR derives from a young man in good health. The CDR3 protein sequence reads: CASSPRAGYWPQHF. The bases read TGTGCCAGCAGCCCAAGGGCGGGTTATTGGCCCCAGCATTTT.